These 8 T cell receptor beta chains share one sample of origin, sequenced in a study of cytomegalovirus exposure and HLA in healthy donors (dated by TCRdb to 2016 to 2017). Preparation of the library involved the immunoSEQ multiplex PCR assay. This immuneACCESS table, as held by TCRdb, lists in-frame sequences with V and J called but not all clones. Of the missing ones, under half trace to an unresolved V gene in checked studies; the others have no known cause. Across this sample there are some 150,000 clones, with 85% to 90% seen only once. The top ten clonotypes cover 3.3% of the sample. Sequenced input: PBMCs. Receptor source: a woman aged 18-30 years in good health and CMV-seropositive.

This chain joins TRBV7-9 and TRBJ2-1; 10 positions agree with TRBD2. The ends lost 0 bases at V and 6 bases at J; junction bases unmatched: 2. This CDR3 has 15 residues. Germline V gene data show CDR1 as SEHNR and CDR2 as FQNEAQ (reference sequence). This CDR3 reads CASSLAAGGPNEQFF. In nucleotides, the CDR3 is TGTGCCAGCAGCTTAGCAGCGGGAGGGCCCAATGAGCAGTTCTTC.

The chain couples TRBV11-2 to TRBJ1-2; D gene unclear. This CDR3 has 14 amino acids. Trimming shortened V by 5 bases and J by 3 bases, and 13 bases separated the two germline ends. Germline V gives CDR1 SGHAT, CDR2 FQNNGV. CDR3 bases: TGTGCCAGCAGCCAATTATCCGGGGACTATGGCTACACCTTC. Translated: CASSQLSGDYGYTF.

This clone was seen more than once but under ten times. The rearrangement uses TRBV19 and TRBJ2-7; D might be TRBD1 (5 bases). The germline gives CDR1 LNHDA, CDR2 SQIVND (reference sequence). V was trimmed by 0 bases and J by 6 bases, leaving 9 bases between them. CDR3 length: 13 amino acids. The CDR3 reads CASSIEPGSEQYF. The CDR3 region has the DNA TGTGCCAGTAGTATAGAGCCAGGGTCCGAGCAGTACTTC.

The CDR3 DNA follows: TGTGCCAGCAGCTTAGCTGAGGGCAATGAGCAGTTCTTC. Its translation is CASSLAEGNEQFF. The chain joins TRBV7-6 to TRBJ2-1, with D possibly matching TRBD2 (5 bases). The V end was cut by 0 bases, the J end by 6 bases, with 6 bases between. This CDR3 is 13 amino acids long. Germline V gene sequence: CDR1 SGHVS, CDR2 FNYEAQ.

The V and J genes are TRBV29-1 and TRBJ2-7; 8 nucleotides align to TRBD1. V trimming: 7 bases; J trimming: 6 bases; junction bases outside the gene matches: 14. This CDR3 contains 14 residues. CDR1 is SQVTM, CDR2 ANQGSEA, per germline. CDR3 in amino acids: CSASKGAGGGEQYF. The CDR3 nucleotides are TGCAGCGCCTCAAAAGGGGCAGGGGGCGGCGAGCAGTACTTC.

This clone was found once. A junction end diverges from the germline sequence, so it may reflect a read error. The chain links TRBV10-1 to TRBJ2-3, with D uncertain. Germline values: CDR1 WNHNN, CDR2 SYGVQD (reference sequence). CDR3 length: 9 amino acids. The CDR3, as DNA: TGCGCCAGCACGGATACGCAGTATTTT. Protein product: CASTDTQYF.

The chain carries TRBV29-1 and TRBJ1-4, with TRBD1 as a possible D gene (5 bases). Trimming took off 6 bases at V and 6 bases at J, with 14 bases between the two ends. The germline gives CDR1 SQVTM, CDR2 ANQGSEA. This CDR3 has 13 residues. The CDR3 sequence: CSVAGSGYEKLFF. CDR3 nucleotides: TGCAGCGTGGCAGGGTCAGGCTATGAAAAACTGTTTTTT.

This clone was recorded once. At one end, the junction sequence differs from germline, possibly due to a read error. The chain couples TRBV7-7 to TRBJ1-5; 7 bases line up with TRBD1. The CDR3 consists of 19 residues. In germline, CDR1 is SSHAT, CDR2 FNYEAQ (reference sequence). CDR3 sequence: CASSFWPETGRKGNQPQHF. The CDR3 coding sequence is TGTGCTAGCAGCTTTTGGCCCGAGACAGGGAGGAAAGGCAATCAGCCCCAGCATTTT.